Below, 2 T cell receptor beta chains from the same sample are listed, as sequenced in a study of CD8 T cells in ankylosing spondylitis. No antigen has been assigned to these receptors. MiXCR was run by TCRdb on the 5' RACE reads, yielding one entry per CDR3 protein. The table records over 700,000 distinct CDR3 sequences, 19% of them present only once. Study outcomes and limitations: Typical of ankylosing spondylitis blood, it appeared, was a TCR beta motif of fewer than ten highly homologous variants.

The sequenced sample consisted of blood, either unsorted or a sorted T cell fraction (not recorded which). The receptors were sampled from a male donor with ankylosing spondylitis.

The sample holds a few counts of this clonotype. The rearrangement uses TRBV6-1 and TRBJ1-1; 8 bases agree with TRBD1. The germline V gene encodes CDR1 MNHNS and CDR2 SASEGT. Trimming took 7 bases from V and 0 from J; bases not matched to a gene: 13. The CDR3 extends over 17 amino acids. The CDR3, as DNA: TGTGCCAGCACCACAGGAGGGGGCAGGGGGCTGAACACTGAAGCTTTCTTT. It encodes CASTTGGGRGLNTEAFF.

This sequence joins TRBV12-3 or TRBV12-4 and TRBJ2-1; possible D gene TRBD2, 7 bases. The V end was cut by 7 bases, the J end by 2 bases, with 18 bases between. The length of the CDR3 is 16 residues. For the CDR3, the DNA is TGTGCCAGCACCCGGGGGGCCCAGCTGGCCTACAATGAGCAGTTCTTC. Encoded protein: CASTRGAQLAYNEQFF.